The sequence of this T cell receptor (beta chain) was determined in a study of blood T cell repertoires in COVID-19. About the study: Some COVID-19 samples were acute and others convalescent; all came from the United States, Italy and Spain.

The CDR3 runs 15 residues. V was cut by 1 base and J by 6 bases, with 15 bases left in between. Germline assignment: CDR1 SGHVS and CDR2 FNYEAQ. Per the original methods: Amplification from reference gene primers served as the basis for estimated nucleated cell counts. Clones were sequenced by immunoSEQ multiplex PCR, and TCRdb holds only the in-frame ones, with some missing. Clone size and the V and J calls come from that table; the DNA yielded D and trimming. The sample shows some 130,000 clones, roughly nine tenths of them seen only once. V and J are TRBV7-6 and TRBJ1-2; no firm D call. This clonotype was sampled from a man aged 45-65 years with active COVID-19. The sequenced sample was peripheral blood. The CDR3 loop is CASSLGSSWGDGYTF. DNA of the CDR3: TGTGCCAGCAGCTTAGGGTCGTCCTGGGGAGATGGCTACACCTTC.